These 26 T cell receptor beta chains came from one sample sequenced in a study of monozygotic twins with inflammatory bowel disease. TCRdb re-called the 5' RACE reads and gives one entry per CDR3 protein, without DNA. The listing contains over 200,000 distinct CDR3 sequences. Sequencing was performed on blood. The source is a human donor with ulcerative colitis or Crohn's disease, or a healthy co-twin of an affected twin (not recorded which).

The chain combines TRBV7-3 with TRBJ1-1; no DNA is available, so the TRBD1 call from TCRdb remains unchecked. This CDR3 is 15 amino acids long. Germline V gene lookup returns CDR1 SGHTA and CDR2 FQGTGA. The CDR3 is CASSQSGPAGPEALF.

This chain uses TRBV23-1 with TRBJ1-6; without DNA, the TCRdb call of TRBD1 cannot be checked. TRBV23-1 is labeled an ORF, and its function is uncertain. The CDR3 spans 16 residues. The CDR3 protein is CASSLTGDCSGSPLHF.

The chain links TRBV19 to TRBJ2-1; TCRdb proposes TRBD1, but this gene call is untestable without DNA. The CDR3 runs to 15 residues. Germline CDR1 LNHDA, CDR2 SQIVND (reference sequence). The CDR3: CASIRGPGAYNEQFF.

V gene TRBV5-1 combines with J gene TRBJ1-5; absent DNA, TCRdb's TRBD1 call cannot be checked. CDR3 size: 15 residues. Germline-derived CDR1 and CDR2 are SGHRS and YFSETQ. The CDR3 loop is CASSFFPGPDQPQHF.

This chain connects TRBV3-1 to TRBJ2-1; the D call of TRBD2 rests on TCRdb alone, since no DNA is present to check it. There are 16 residues in the CDR3. The germline V gene has CDR1 LGHDT and CDR2 YNNKEL (reference sequence). The CDR3 sequence: CASSRPSGGGHNEQFF.

This chain connects TRBV28 to TRBJ2-7; the D gene TCRdb calls, TRBD1, cannot be checked with no DNA. CDR3 length: 14 amino acids. The germline gives CDR1 MDHEN, CDR2 SYDVKM. This CDR3 is CASNPGQSSYEQYF.

V gene TRBV10-3 combines with J gene TRBJ2-2; TCRdb names TRBD1, which stays unverified in the absence of DNA. Germline loops: CDR1 ENHRY, CDR2 SYGVKD. CDR3 size: 16 residues. The chain's CDR3 is CAISESRQTEAGELFF.

This chain uses TRBV5-6 with TRBJ1-6. Germline assignment: CDR1 SGHDT and CDR2 YYEEEE. This CDR3 is built from 17 residues. The CDR3 loop is CASSFKMESSYNSPLHF.

This CDR3 is CASRLWPPNTEAFF. The chain couples TRBV5-6 to TRBJ1-1. CDR1 and CDR2 (germline): SGHDT, YYEEEE. The CDR3 covers 14 residues.

The chain couples TRBV11-2 to TRBJ1-6; TCRdb's D call of TRBD1 is untestable without DNA. CDR1 is SGHAT and CDR2 is FQNNGV in the germline V gene. CDR3 length: 15 residues. The CDR3 reads CASSPFGQGNSPLHF.

V is TRBV5-1 and J is TRBJ1-2; TCRdb gives TRBD1 as the D gene, but with no DNA this cannot be confirmed. Germline values: CDR1 SGHRS, CDR2 YFSETQ. The CDR3 consists of 14 residues. The CDR3 here is CASSFFEGGSGYTF.

The V gene is TRBV6-6, the J gene TRBJ1-4. The CDR3 spans 13 residues. Germline V gene data show CDR1 as MNHNY and CDR2 as SVGAGI (reference sequence). The CDR3: CASSSNTGEKLFF.

The genes are TRBV12-3 or TRBV12-4 and TRBJ1-2. This CDR3 contains 13 residues. The CDR3 reads CASSLVSLYGYTF.

The V gene is TRBV11-2, the J gene TRBJ1-5; the D call of TRBD1 rests on TCRdb alone, since no DNA is present to check it. Germline CDR1 reads SGHAT; CDR2 reads FQNNGV. The CDR3 totals 16 residues. CDR3 region: CASSLLGTGSNQPQHF.

The V call is TRBV5-1, the J call TRBJ2-7; TCRdb selects TRBD1, and the lack of DNA leaves this call unchecked. This CDR3 region has 13 residues. Germline CDR1 reads SGHRS; CDR2 reads YFSETQ. The CDR3 sequence is CASSFGHLDEQYF.

V is TRBV3-1 and J is TRBJ2-1; TCRdb designates TRBD2, a call that cannot be tested without DNA. The CDR3 covers 15 residues. Germline CDR1 is LGHDT and CDR2 is YNNKEL (reference sequence). CDR3 sequence reads: CASSQGLAGGEEQFF.

J is TRBJ1-6 and V is TRBV20-1; without DNA, the TCRdb call of TRBD1 cannot be checked. Germline lookup yields CDR1 DFQATT and CDR2 SNEGSKA (reference sequence). There are 16 residues in the CDR3. CDR3 amino acids: CSARDGTGTYNSPLHF.

CDR3 sequence: CASTLAGGGTGELFF. The chain combines TRBV6-1 with TRBJ2-2; TCRdb selects TRBD2, and the lack of DNA leaves this call unchecked. CDR3 length: 15 amino acids. Germline V gene sequence: CDR1 MNHNS, CDR2 SASEGT.

The chain is built from TRBV20-1 and TRBJ1-6; TCRdb designates TRBD1, a call that cannot be tested without DNA. This CDR3 comprises 14 residues. CDR1 and CDR2 from the germline V gene are DFQATT and SNEGSKA (reference sequence). This CDR3 is CSARALDMNSPLHF.

The rearrangement joins TRBV29-1 to TRBJ2-7; TCRdb selects TRBD1, and the lack of DNA leaves this call unchecked. CDR3 length: 12 amino acids. Germline assignment: CDR1 SQVTM and CDR2 ANQGSEA. CDR3 in amino acids: CSVEKGGYEQYF.

V is TRBV27 and J is TRBJ1-1. This CDR3 region has 12 residues. Looked up from germline, CDR1 is MNHEY and CDR2 is SMNVEV (reference sequence). The CDR3 here is CASGSLNTEAFF.

The J gene is TRBJ1-1, the V gene TRBV6-6. Germline assignment: CDR1 MNHNY and CDR2 SVGAGI (reference sequence). CDR3 length: 14 residues. This CDR3 reads CASSLQNFGTEAFF.

This rearrangement joins TRBV7-2 to TRBJ1-5; TCRdb selects TRBD1, and the lack of DNA leaves this call unchecked. Germline-derived CDR1 and CDR2 are SGHTA and FQGNSA. CDR3 length: 13 amino acids. This CDR3 is CASSSGGAGPQHF.

V and J are TRBV12-3 or TRBV12-4 and TRBJ1-6; TCRdb calls TRBD1, which cannot be checked without DNA. CDR3 length: 13 amino acids. CDR3 in amino acids: CASSLQARSPLHF.

CDR3 sequence: CASSPSWDRGRTEAFF. This rearrangement joins TRBV7-2 to TRBJ1-1. CDR1 is SGHTA, CDR2 FQGNSA, per germline. The CDR3 totals 16 residues.

The chain joins TRBV5-1 to TRBJ1-1; TCRdb's D gene call, TRBD1, goes unchecked for lack of DNA. Germline CDR1 and CDR2: SGHRS and YFSETQ. The CDR3 consists of 15 residues. CDR3 amino acids: CASSLGTAFSTEAFF.